The 24 T cell receptor beta chains given below trace back to one sample, sequenced in a study of high-grade serous ovarian cancer treatment subgroups (dated by TCRdb to the early 2020s). Libraries were made using the immunoSEQ multiplex PCR assay. Not all clones reach the TCRdb copy of this immuneACCESS table, which keeps in-frame sequences only. Checked studies attribute under half of the gap to unresolved V genes and leave the rest unexplained. The sample table shows about 33,000 clones, and 70% to 80% are seen once. The leading ten clones occupy over 3% of the sample. Tumor samples were obtained before definitive surgery or chemotherapy. The sequenced material came from tumor tissue. These receptors all stem from a human donor with high-grade serous ovarian cancer.

V usage is TRBV6-5 and J usage is TRBJ2-7; no clear D gene. The length of the CDR3 is 11 residues. Germline V lookup: CDR1 MNHEY, CDR2 SVGAGI. Deletions cut 7 bases from V and 9 bases from J, with 13 bases between. The CDR3: CASNGGRAQYF. The CDR3 nucleotides read TGTGCCAGCAATGGCGGCCGGGCGCAGTACTTC.

The chain couples TRBV5-1 to TRBJ1-1, with 7 bases lining up with TRBD1. This CDR3 comprises 20 residues. Germline CDR1 SGHRS, CDR2 YFSETQ. Trimming at V came to 0 bases and at J to 0 bases, leaving 17 bases not matched to a gene. The CDR3 loop is CASSLAKSSDRTLMNTEAFF. The CDR3 DNA is TGCGCCAGCAGCTTGGCCAAGTCATCGGACAGGACCCTCATGAACACTGAAGCTTTCTTT.

This chain connects TRBV19 to TRBJ2-1; no clear D. CDR3 length: 11 amino acids. V shed 3 bases and J shed 8 bases, with 5 bases lying between them. CDR1 LNHDA and CDR2 SQIVND come from the germline V gene (reference sequence). In nucleotides, the CDR3 is TGTGCCAGTAGTATCAAGGATGAGCAGTTCTTC. Protein: CASSIKDEQFF.

The genes are TRBV2 and TRBJ2-2; the D call may be TRBD1 or TRBD2 (5 bases each). Germline loops: CDR1 SNHLY, CDR2 FYNNEI. Trimming removed 6 bases at V and 2 bases at J, with 7 bases between. The CDR3 extends over 13 amino acids. The CDR3 sequence is CASRGDNTGELFF. The CDR3 DNA follows: TGTGCCAGCAGGGGGGATAACACCGGGGAGCTGTTTTTT.

The rearrangement uses TRBV5-1 and TRBJ2-2, with TRBD2 identical over 10 bases. V lost 1 base to trimming and J lost 4 bases; unmatched junction nucleotides: 7. CDR1 SGHRS and CDR2 YFSETQ come from the germline V gene. This CDR3 spans 17 amino acids. CDR3 in amino acids: CASSLIPSGSLTGELFF. CDR3 nucleotide sequence: TGCGCCAGCAGCTTGATCCCTAGCGGGAGCCTCACCGGGGAGCTGTTTTTT.

The chain carries TRBV30 and TRBJ2-3; weak D call: TRBD2 (5 bases). CDR1 and CDR2 (germline): GTSNPN, SVGIG (reference sequence). With 0 bases removed from V and 0 bases from J, the gap between germline ends came to 7 bases. The length of the CDR3 is 14 residues. The DNA of the CDR3 is TGTGCCTGGAGTGTGGGAGCCAGCACAGATACGCAGTATTTT. This codes for CAWSVGASTDTQYF.

This clone was counted between two and nine times. Other DNA sequences in this specimen translate into the identical CDR3. The CDR3 loop is CASSYSTGYEQYF. The CDR3 DNA is TGTGCCAGCAGTTACTCGACAGGCTACGAGCAGTACTTC. This chain connects TRBV6-5 to TRBJ2-7; TRBD1 is a possible D gene (6 bases). The V end was cut by 0 bases, the J end by 3 bases, with 6 bases between. The CDR3 consists of 13 residues. Germline lookup yields CDR1 MNHEY and CDR2 SVGAGI.

The chain is built from TRBV14 and TRBJ2-2; D gene uncertain. CDR1 and CDR2 from the germline V gene are SGHDN and FVKESK. Trimming stripped 1 base from V and 3 bases from J, with 3 bases between. The CDR3 consists of 13 residues. The CDR3 DNA reads TGTGCCAGCAGCCAAGGGTACACCGGGGAGCTGTTTTTT. Translating it yields CASSQGYTGELFF.

The chain couples TRBV19 to TRBJ1-5; 10 bases are a match to TRBD1. This CDR3 is built from 18 residues. Germline CDR1 reads LNHDA; CDR2 reads SQIVND (reference sequence). Trimming cost V 6 bases and J 0 bases; bases outside gene matches: 11. For the CDR3, the DNA is TGTGCCAGTAGCTCTACTGGACAGGGGGAAAATAGCAATCAGCCCCAGCATTTT. It codes for CASSSTGQGENSNQPQHF.

Here the CDR3 reads CASSSDRRSEQYF. CDR3 bases: TGTGCCAGCAGTTCCGACCGTAGGAGCGAGCAGTACTTC. The genes are TRBV6-5 and TRBJ2-7; the D is unclear. This CDR3 has 13 amino acids. The germline V gene has CDR1 MNHEY and CDR2 SVGAGI. With 4 bases removed from V and 6 bases from J, the gap between germline ends came to 13 bases.

This chain uses TRBV5-5 with TRBJ1-1; unclear D gene. The ends were cut back, 2 bases at V and 7 bases at J, with 9 bases in the middle. This CDR3 contains 12 residues. Germline V CDR1 and CDR2: SGHKS, YYEKEE (reference sequence). CDR3 in DNA: TGTGCCAGCAGCTTCTTACCAAGTGAAGCTTTCTTT. Encoded protein: CASSFLPSEAFF.

The chain employs TRBV5-1 and TRBJ1-4; D uncertain. The V and J ends lost 4 bases and 6 bases respectively, with 13 bases between them. CDR1 and CDR2 (germline): SGHRS, YFSETQ. The CDR3 consists of 14 residues. This CDR3 is CASSHQGRDEKLFF. The CDR3 DNA reads as TGCGCCAGCAGCCACCAAGGACGGGATGAAAAACTGTTTTTT.

This clone came up a few times. The V call is TRBV28, the J call TRBJ2-7; 7 bases fit TRBD1. The CDR3 extends over 14 amino acids. V was pared by 10 bases and J by 6 bases, with 15 bases of the junction left unmatched. CDR1 and CDR2 (germline): MDHEN, SYDVKM. The CDR3 loop reads CATLVATGQSEQYF. The CDR3 region has the DNA TGTGCCACCTTGGTAGCGACAGGGCAGTCCGAGCAGTACTTC.

V usage is TRBV14 and J usage is TRBJ1-2, with D hard to call. This CDR3 is built from 13 residues. The germline V and J ends were trimmed by 2 bases and 2 bases, with 6 bases remaining between them. CDR1 and CDR2 (germline): SGHDN, FVKESK. The chain's CDR3 is CASSQPKNYGYTF. DNA for the CDR3: TGTGCCAGCAGCCAACCAAAAAACTATGGCTACACCTTC.

The gene calls are TRBV7-9 and TRBJ2-7; 7 bases are shared with TRBD2. V lost 5 bases, J lost 8 bases, and 6 bases stayed unmatched. Germline CDR1 is SEHNR and CDR2 is FQNEAQ (reference sequence). The CDR3 contains 12 residues. The CDR3 loop is CASSPGGGKQYF. The CDR3 bases are TGTGCCAGCAGCCCCGGGGGAGGGAAGCAGTACTTC.

V gene TRBV5-1 combines with J gene TRBJ2-1; D not certain. Germline V CDR1 and CDR2: SGHRS, YFSETQ. The V end was cut by 3 bases, the J end by 5 bases, with 15 bases between. This CDR3 has 15 residues. Here the CDR3 DNA reads TGCGCCAGCAGCTGGGGTGTCCAGCGCAACAATGAGCAGTTCTTC. It encodes CASSWGVQRNNEQFF.

The rearrangement uses TRBV7-2 and TRBJ2-5; tentatively, D is TRBD2 (6 bases). The CDR3 runs to 13 residues. In germline, CDR1 is SGHTA, CDR2 FQGNSA. V gave up 6 bases and J gave up 8 bases, with 16 bases separating them. CDR3 loop: CASSSGTGKTQYF. In DNA, the CDR3 is TGTGCCAGCAGTTCCGGGACTGGTAAAACCCAGTACTTC.

The chain joins TRBV19 to TRBJ1-5; 9 bases align to TRBD1. This CDR3 region has 17 residues. CDR1 LNHDA and CDR2 SQIVND come from the germline V gene (reference sequence). The V segment lost 6 bases and the J segment 0 bases; nucleotides outside the gene matches: 9. Here the CDR3 DNA reads TGTGCCAGTAGGGGACAGGGAGGGCTCTATAGCAATCAGCCCCAGCATTTT. Encoded protein: CASRGQGGLYSNQPQHF. The full variable domain, in which reference TRBV19 and TRBJ1-5 provide the parts outside the CDR3, is DGGITQSPKYLFRKEGQNVTLSCEQNLNHDAMYWYRQDPGQGLRLIYYSQIVNDFQKGDIAEGYSVSREKKESFPLTVTSAQKNPTAFYLCASRGQGGLYSNQPQHFGDGTRLSIL.

The chain uses TRBV5-7 and TRBJ2-7; a possible D gene is TRBD2 (5 bases). TRBV5-7 is designated an ORF whose function remains uncertain. The V end lost 10 bases, the J end lost 7 bases, and 15 bases lay between the germline ends. The CDR3 is 11 residues long. The CDR3 here is CAHLTGVEQYF. The CDR3, as DNA: TGTGCCCACCTGACCGGGGTGGAGCAGTACTTC.

This clone was seen only once. The chain employs TRBV7-3 and TRBJ2-7, with TRBD1 as a possible D gene (5 bases). V lost 2 bases, J lost 6 bases, and 14 bases lay in between. Germline-derived CDR1 and CDR2 are SGHTA and FQGTGA. The CDR3 has 14 residues. The CDR3, as DNA: TGTGCCAGCAGCTTAGCGATGGGGCCCGGCGAGCAGTACTTC. This sequence encodes CASSLAMGPGEQYF.

J is TRBJ2-7 and V is TRBV6-6; TRBD2 matches 8 bases. This CDR3 has 12 amino acids. V shed 10 bases, J shed 7 bases, and the junction held 9 bases outside the gene matches. Germline loops: CDR1 MNHNY, CDR2 SVGAGI (reference sequence). The CDR3 DNA is TGTGCCATATCGGCTAGCGGGCCTGAGCAGTACTTC. Translating gives CAISASGPEQYF.

The rearrangement links TRBV11-2 to TRBJ2-5; D might be TRBD1 (7 bases). V lost 1 base and J lost 1, with 10 bases in between. Germline V gives CDR1 SGHAT, CDR2 FQNNGV. The CDR3 runs to 15 residues. The CDR3 loop is CASSLGQGGQETQYF. The CDR3 nucleotides are TGTGCCAGCAGCTTAGGTCAGGGGGGCCAAGAGACCCAGTACTTC.

The chain employs TRBV4-3 and TRBJ2-1, with D perhaps assigned TRBD1 or TRBD2 (5 bases each). V was cut by 7 bases and J by 0 bases, with 19 bases left in between. The CDR3 contains 17 residues. In germline, CDR1 is LGHNA, CDR2 YSLEER. The CDR3 nucleotides read TGCGCCAGCAACCCAACGGGGACCCCCAGCTCCTACAATGAGCAGTTCTTC. Residues: CASNPTGTPSSYNEQFF.

This chain's CDR3 is CASSHWTGRQYTVEQFF. The CDR3 DNA reads as TGTGCCAGCAGCCATTGGACAGGGCGACAATACACGGTTGAGCAGTTCTTC. The chain links TRBV14 to TRBJ2-1; 8 bases align to TRBD1. With 3 bases clipped from V and 9 bases from J, the junction kept 16 bases outside the gene matches. The V gene's germline CDR1 is SGHDN and CDR2 FVKESK. The CDR3 spans 17 residues.